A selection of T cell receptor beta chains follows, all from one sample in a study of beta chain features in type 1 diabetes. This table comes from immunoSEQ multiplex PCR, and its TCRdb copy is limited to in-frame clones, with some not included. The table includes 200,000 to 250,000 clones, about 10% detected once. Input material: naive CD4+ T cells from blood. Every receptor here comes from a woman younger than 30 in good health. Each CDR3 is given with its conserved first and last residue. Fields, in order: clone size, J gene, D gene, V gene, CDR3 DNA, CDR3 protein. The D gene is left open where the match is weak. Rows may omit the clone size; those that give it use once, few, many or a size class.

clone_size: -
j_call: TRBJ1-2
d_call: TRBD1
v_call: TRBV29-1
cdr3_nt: TGCAGCGTTGGGGGGGAGTGGACAGGCCGCCATGGCTACACCTTC
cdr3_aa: CSVGGEWTGRHGYTF

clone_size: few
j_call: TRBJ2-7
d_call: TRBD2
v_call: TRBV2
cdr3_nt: TGTGCCAGCAGGTTGGACGTAGCGGGAGGATACTACGAGCAGTACTTC
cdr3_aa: CASRLDVAGGYYEQYF

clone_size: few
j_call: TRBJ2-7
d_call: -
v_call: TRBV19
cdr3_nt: TGTGCCAGTAGTGCCCGGGGGACGAGGTCAGGCGGCATCTCCTACGAGCAGTACTTC
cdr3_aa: CASSARGTRSGGISYEQYF

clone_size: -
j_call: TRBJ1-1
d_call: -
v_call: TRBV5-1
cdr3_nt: TGCGCCAGCAGCTCCGGGAGGGGGGGTGAAGCTTTCTTT
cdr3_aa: CASSSGRGGEAFF

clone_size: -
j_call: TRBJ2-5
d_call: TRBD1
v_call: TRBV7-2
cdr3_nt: TGTGCCAGCAGCACCGGGACAGGGGGGGAGACCCAGTACTTC
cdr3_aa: CASSTGTGGETQYF

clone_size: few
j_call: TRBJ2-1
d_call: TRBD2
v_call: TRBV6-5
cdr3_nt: TGTGCCAGCAGTTACGTGGCCGGGAGGGGGGGCAATGAGCAGTTCTTC
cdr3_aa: CASSYVAGRGGNEQFF

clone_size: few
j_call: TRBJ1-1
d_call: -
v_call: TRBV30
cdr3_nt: TGTGCCTGGAAGGGAGGGAACACTGAAGCTTTCTTT
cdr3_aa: CAWKGGNTEAFF

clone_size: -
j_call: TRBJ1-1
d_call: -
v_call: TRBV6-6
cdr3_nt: TGTGCCAGCAGTTCCCCGGGGAGGGGGAACACTGAAGCTTTCTTT
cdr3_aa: CASSSPGRGNTEAFF

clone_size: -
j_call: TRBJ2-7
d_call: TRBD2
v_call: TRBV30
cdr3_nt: TGTGCCTGTACCGGGACTAGCGGGACCTACGAGCAGTACTTC
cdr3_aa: CACTGTSGTYEQYF

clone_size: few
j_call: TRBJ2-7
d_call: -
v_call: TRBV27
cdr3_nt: TGTGCCAGCAGTTACACAGGGATTAGCTCCTACGAGCAGTACTTC
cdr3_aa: CASSYTGISSYEQYF

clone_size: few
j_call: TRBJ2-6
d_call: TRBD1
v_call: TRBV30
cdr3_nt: TGTGCCACACAGGGGGCGCGCTCTTGGGCCAACGTCCTGACTTTC
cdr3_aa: CATQGARSWANVLTF

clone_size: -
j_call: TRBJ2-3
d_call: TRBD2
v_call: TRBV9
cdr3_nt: TGTGCCAGCAGCCCTGCCGGGGGGTTCACAGATACGCAGTATTTT
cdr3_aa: CASSPAGGFTDTQYF

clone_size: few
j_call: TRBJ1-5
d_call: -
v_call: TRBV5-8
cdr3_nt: TGTGCCAGCAGCGAGAATCAGCCCCAGCATTTT
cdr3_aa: CASSENQPQHF

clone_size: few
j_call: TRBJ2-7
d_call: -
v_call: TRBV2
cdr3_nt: TGTGCCAGCACGGGACAACCCTACGAGCAGTACTTC
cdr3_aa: CASTGQPYEQYF

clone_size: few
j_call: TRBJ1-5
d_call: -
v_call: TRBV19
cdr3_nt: TGTGCCAGTATGCGCAGGAATAGCAATCAGCCCCAGCATTTT
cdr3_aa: CASMRRNSNQPQHF

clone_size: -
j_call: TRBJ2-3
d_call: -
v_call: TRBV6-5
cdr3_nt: TGTGCCAGCAGACCGACCGGGGGAGGAACAGATACGCAGTATTTT
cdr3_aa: CASRPTGGGTDTQYF

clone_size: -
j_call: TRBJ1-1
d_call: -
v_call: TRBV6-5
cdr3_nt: TGTGCCAGCATTCCCGGGGGTAGACCGAGCACTGAAGCTTTCTTT
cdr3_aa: CASIPGGRPSTEAFF

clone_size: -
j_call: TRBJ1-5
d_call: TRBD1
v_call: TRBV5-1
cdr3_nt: TGCGCCAGCAGCTTGGAACCCATGGGACAGGGCAATCAGCCCCAGCATTTT
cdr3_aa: CASSLEPMGQGNQPQHF

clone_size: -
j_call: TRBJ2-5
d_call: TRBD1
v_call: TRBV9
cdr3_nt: TGTGCCAGCAGCGTAGAGGGAGGACAGGGTTACCAAGAGACCCAGTACTTC
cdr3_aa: CASSVEGGQGYQETQYF

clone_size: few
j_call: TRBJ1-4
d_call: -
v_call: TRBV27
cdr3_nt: TGTGCCAGCAGTTCCCCCAGCGGCCGTAATGAAAAACTGTTTTTT
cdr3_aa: CASSSPSGRNEKLFF

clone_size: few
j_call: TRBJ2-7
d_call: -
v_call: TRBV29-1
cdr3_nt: TGCAGCGTTGAGGCCCAACGGAAAGGGGCACACTTCTACTCCTACGAGCAGTACTTC
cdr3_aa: CSVEAQRKGAHFYSYEQYF

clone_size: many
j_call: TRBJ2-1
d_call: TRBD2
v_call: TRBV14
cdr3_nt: TGTGCCAGCAGCCCTGGACTAGCGTACAATGAGCAGTTCTTC
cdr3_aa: CASSPGLAYNEQFF